These T cell receptor beta chains were read from a single sample in a study of CD8 T cells in ankylosing spondylitis. TCRdb itself ran the 5' RACE reads through MiXCR, one entry per CDR3 protein. The profile shows about 400,000 distinct CDR3 sequences, around 20% of them singletons. Sample: blood, either unsorted or a sorted T cell fraction (not recorded which). The receptor set was obtained from a male donor with ankylosing spondylitis. CDR3s include the opening cysteine and the closing phenylalanine or tryptophan.

V,CDR3
TRBV10-3,CAIRGTGGGLDTEAFF
TRBV5-1,CASSRDRGQPQHF
TRBV5-1,CASSPTISGTTDTQYF
TRBV19,CASEDRGRFPGNTIYF
TRBV20-1,CSARGVEQYF
TRBV7-2,CASSVLTDTQYF
TRBV12-3/TRBV12-4,CASSSPDRDINEKLFF
TRBV18,CASSPDRGLYNEQFF
TRBV5-1,CASSETGRQETQYF
TRBV7-2,CASSFFLSGGNEQFF
TRBV10-2,CATRQGNSPLHF
TRBV28,CASSFSRPWETQYF
TRBV29-1,CSVGFPTGGITDTQYF
TRBV12-3/TRBV12-4,CASSSTTGTYEQYF
TRBV6-2/TRBV6-3,CASSYTGTPAYEQYF
TRBV5-1,CASSPGGAHNTQYF
TRBV10-3,CATATGPWSEQYF
TRBV6-2/TRBV6-3,CASRASYSYNEQFF
TRBV5-1,CASSLGVVSDEQFF
TRBV14,CASSQLTEDDGYTF
TRBV5-6,CASHSPTGLDLYNEQFF
TRBV20-1,CSAVLQGAYEQFF
TRBV14,CASSLARNSYEQYF
TRBV13,CASSRRLATYQETQYF
TRBV11-3,CASSLAAGGSYNEQFF
TRBV7-2,CASSLRQGGLYGYTF
TRBV5-1,CASQEPQGREETQYF
TRBV6-2/TRBV6-3,CASKEPQGAGQPQHF
TRBV7-6,CASSLAWTGTDTQYF